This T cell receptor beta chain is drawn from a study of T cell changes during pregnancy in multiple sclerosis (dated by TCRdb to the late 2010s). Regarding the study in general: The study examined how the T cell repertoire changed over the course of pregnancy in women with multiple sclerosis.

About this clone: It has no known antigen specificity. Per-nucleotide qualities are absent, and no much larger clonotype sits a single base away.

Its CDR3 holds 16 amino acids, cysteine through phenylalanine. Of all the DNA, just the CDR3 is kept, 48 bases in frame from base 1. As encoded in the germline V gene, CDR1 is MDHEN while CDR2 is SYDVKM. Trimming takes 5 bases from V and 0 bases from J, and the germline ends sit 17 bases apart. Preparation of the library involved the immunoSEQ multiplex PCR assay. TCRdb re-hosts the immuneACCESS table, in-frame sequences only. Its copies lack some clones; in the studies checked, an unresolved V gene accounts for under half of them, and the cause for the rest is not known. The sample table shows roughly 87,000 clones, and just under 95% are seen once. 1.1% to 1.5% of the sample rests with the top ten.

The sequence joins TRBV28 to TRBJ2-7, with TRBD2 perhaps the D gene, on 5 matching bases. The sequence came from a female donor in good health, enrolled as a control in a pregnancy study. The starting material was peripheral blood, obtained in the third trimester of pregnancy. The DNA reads TGTGCCAGCAGTCCTCCTCGGGGTATCAGCTCCTACGAGCAGTACTTC. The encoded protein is CASSPPRGISSYEQYF.